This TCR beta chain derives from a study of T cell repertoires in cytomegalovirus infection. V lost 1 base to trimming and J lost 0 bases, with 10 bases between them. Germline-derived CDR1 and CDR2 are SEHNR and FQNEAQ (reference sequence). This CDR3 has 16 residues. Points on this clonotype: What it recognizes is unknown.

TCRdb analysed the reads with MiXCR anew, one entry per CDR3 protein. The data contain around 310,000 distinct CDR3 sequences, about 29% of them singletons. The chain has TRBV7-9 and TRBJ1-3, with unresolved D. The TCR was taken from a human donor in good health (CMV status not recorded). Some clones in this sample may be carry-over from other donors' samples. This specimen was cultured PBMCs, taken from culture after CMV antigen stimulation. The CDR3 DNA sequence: TGTGCCAGCAGCTTAGAAGGCGTCAGCTCTGGAAACACCATATATTTT. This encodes CASSLEGVSSGNTIYF.